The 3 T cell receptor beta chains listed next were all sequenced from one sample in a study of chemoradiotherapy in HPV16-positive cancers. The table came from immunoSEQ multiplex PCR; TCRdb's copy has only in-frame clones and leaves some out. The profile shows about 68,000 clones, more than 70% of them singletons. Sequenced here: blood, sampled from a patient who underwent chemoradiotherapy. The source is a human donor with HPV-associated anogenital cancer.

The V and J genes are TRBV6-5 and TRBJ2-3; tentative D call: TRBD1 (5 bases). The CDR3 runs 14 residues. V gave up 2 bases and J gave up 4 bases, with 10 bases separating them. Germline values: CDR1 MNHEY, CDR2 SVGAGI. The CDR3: CASSYGQGSDTQYF. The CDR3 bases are TGTGCCAGCAGTTACGGGCAGGGATCAGATACGCAGTATTTT.

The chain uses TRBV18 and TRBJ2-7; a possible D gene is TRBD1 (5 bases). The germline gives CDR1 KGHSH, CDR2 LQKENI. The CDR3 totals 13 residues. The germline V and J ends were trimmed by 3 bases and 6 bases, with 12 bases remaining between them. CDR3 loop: CASSPGRAVEQYF. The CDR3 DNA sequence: TGTGCCAGCTCACCTGGCAGGGCCGTCGAGCAGTACTTC.

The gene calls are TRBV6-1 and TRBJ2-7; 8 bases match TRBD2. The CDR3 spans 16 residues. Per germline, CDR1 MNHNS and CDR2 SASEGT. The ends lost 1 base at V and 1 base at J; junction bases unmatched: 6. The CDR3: CASSEGPAGDSYEQYF. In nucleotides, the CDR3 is TGTGCCAGCAGTGAAGGGCCAGCGGGGGATTCCTACGAGCAGTACTTC.